This is a list of T cell receptor beta chains from one sample in a study of T-cell reconstitution after alpha-beta-depleted transplantation in children. TCRdb analysed the PCR reads with MiXCR anew, one entry per CDR3 protein. The repertoire holds almost 400,000 distinct CDR3 sequences, with roughly 21% as singletons. The sequenced sample was PBMCs from the stem cell graft donor, obtained from the stem cell graft. Source of these receptors: a human donor who donated a stem cell graft to a child with acute myeloid leukemia. Both conserved end residues are part of each CDR3. Fields, in order: D gene, V gene, clone size, J gene, CDR3 DNA, CDR3 protein. D genes are given only for firm matches. Size is omitted from some rows. Given values are once, few, many or a class for expanded clones.

TRBD2	TRBV4-2	.	TRBJ2-7	TGTGCCAGCAGCACACAGGGACTAGCGGGGAATTCGTACGAGCAGTACTTC	CASSTQGLAGNSYEQYF
TRBD2	TRBV27	.	TRBJ2-1	TGTGCCAGCAGTGGGGGACTAGCGGGTAATCGTCGTGAGCAGTTCTTC	CASSGGLAGNRREQFF
.	TRBV5-1	many	TRBJ2-4	TGCGCCAGCAGCCCGGATGGGGCAGCCAAAAACATTCAGTACTTC	CASSPDGAAKNIQYF
.	TRBV5-1	.	TRBJ2-5	TGCGCCAGCAGCTTGTACACAGGACGAGAGACCCAGTACTTC	CASSLYTGRETQYF
.	TRBV4-1	.	TRBJ2-7	TGCGCCAGCAGCCAAGGCACTGGACAGGGAGGGTACGAGCAGTACTTC	CASSQGTGQGGYEQYF
.	TRBV7-7	.	TRBJ2-2	TGTGCTAGCAGCCTAGATGGGGGGGCAAGCACCGGGGAGCTGTTTTTT	CASSLDGGASTGELFF
TRBD2	TRBV12-3/TRBV12-4	few	TRBJ2-7	TGTGCCAGCAGTTTAGGGGGTAGCGGGACTTACGAGCAGTACTTC	CASSLGGSGTYEQYF
TRBD1	TRBV6-1	.	TRBJ2-7	TGTGCCTCCCGGGACAGTGCTTATTACGAGCAGTACTTC	CASRDSAYYEQYF
.	TRBV7-6	.	TRBJ2-7	TGTGCCAGCAGCTTAGTGGCATCCAGGAGCTACGAGCAGTACTTC	CASSLVASRSYEQYF
.	TRBV20-1	few	TRBJ2-5	TGCAGTGCTAGGCACCCCCGGGACCCAGAAGAGACCCAGTACTTC	CSARHPRDPEETQYF